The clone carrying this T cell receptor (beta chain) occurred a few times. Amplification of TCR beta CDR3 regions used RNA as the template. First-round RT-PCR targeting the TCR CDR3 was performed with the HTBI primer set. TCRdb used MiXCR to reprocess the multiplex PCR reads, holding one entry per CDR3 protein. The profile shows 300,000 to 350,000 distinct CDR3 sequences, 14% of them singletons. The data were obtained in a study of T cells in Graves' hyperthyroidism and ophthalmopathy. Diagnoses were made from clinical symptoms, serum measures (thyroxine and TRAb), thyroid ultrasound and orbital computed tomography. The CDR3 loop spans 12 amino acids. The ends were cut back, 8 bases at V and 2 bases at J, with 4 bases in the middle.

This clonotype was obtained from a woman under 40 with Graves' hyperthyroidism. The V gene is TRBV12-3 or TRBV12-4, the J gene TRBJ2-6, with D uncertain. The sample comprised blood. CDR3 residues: CASVAGANVLTF. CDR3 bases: TGTGCCAGCGTAGCTGGGGCCAACGTCCTGACTTTC.